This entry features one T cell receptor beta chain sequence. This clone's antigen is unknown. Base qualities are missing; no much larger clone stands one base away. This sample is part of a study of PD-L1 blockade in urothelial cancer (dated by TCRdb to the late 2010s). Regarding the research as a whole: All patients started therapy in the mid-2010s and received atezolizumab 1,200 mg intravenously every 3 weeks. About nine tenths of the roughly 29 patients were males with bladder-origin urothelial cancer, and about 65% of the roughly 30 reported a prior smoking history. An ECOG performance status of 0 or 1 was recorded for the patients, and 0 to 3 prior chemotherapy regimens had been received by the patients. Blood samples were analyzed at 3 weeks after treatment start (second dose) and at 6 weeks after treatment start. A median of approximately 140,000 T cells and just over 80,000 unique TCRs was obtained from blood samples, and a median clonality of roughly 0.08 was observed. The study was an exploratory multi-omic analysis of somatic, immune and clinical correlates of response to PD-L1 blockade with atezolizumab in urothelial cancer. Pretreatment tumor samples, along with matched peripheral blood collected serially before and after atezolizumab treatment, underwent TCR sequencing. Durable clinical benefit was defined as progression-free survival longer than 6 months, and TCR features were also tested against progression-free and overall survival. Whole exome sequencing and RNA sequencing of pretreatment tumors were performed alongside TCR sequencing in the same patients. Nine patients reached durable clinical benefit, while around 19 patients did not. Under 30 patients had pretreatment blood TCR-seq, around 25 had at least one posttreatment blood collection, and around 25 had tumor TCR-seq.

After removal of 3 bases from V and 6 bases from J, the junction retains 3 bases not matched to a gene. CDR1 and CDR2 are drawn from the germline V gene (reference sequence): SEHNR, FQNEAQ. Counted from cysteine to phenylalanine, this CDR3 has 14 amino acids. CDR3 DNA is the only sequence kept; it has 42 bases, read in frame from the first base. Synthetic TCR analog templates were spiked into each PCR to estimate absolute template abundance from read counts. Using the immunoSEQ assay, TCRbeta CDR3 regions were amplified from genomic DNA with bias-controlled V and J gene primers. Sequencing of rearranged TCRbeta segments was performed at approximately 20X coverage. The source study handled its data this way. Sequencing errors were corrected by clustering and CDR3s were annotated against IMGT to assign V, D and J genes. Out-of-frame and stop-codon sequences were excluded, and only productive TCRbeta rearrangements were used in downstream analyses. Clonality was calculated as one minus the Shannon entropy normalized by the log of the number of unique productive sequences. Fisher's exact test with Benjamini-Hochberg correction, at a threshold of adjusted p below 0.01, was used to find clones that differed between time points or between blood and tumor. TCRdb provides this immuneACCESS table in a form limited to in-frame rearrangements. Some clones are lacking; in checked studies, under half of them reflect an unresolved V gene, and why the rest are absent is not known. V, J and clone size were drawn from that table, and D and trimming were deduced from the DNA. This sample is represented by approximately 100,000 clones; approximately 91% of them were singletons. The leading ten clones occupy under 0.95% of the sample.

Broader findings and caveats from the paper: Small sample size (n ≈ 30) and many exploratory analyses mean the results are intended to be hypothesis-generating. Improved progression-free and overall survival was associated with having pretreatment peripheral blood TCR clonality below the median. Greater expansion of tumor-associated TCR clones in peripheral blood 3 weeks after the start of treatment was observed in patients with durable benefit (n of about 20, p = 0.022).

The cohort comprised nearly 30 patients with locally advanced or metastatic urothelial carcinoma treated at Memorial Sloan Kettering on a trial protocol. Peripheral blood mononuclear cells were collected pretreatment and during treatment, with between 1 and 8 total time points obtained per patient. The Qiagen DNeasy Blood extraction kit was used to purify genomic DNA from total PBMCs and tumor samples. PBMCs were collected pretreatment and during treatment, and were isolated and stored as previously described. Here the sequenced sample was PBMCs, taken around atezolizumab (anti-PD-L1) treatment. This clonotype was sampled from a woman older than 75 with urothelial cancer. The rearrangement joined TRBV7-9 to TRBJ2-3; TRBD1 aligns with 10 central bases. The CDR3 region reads CASSFGQGDDTQYF. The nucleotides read TGTGCCAGCAGCTTCGGACAGGGGGATGATACGCAGTATTTT. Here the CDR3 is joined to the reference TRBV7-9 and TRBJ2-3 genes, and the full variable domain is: DTGVSQNPRHKITKRGQNVTFRCDPISEHNRLYWYRQTLGQGPEFLTYFQNEAQLEKSRLLSDRFSAERPKGSFSTLEIQRTEQGDSAMYLCASSFGQGDDTQYFGPGTRLTVL.